The 8 T cell receptor beta chains listed next were all sequenced from one sample in a study of blood T cell repertoires in COVID-19. Profiling relied on immunoSEQ multiplex PCR, and the TCRdb table lists in-frame clones only, not all of them. The sample lists 200,000 or so clones; around 80% were seen once. Sequencing input: peripheral blood. Every receptor here comes from a woman between 70 and 85 years old with acute or convalescent COVID-19.

The V call is TRBV27, the J call TRBJ2-4; D may be TRBD1 (5 bases). CDR1 and CDR2 from the germline V gene are MNHEY and SMNVEV (reference sequence). Deletions cut 0 bases from V and 4 bases from J, with 10 bases between. This CDR3 region has 15 residues. The CDR3 sequence is CASSLSAGMKNIQYF. CDR3 nucleotide sequence: TGTGCCAGCAGTTTATCGGCAGGGATGAAAAACATTCAGTACTTC.

The CDR3 coding sequence is TGTGCCAGCAGTGTCAAGGACTCAACTGAAGCTTTCTTT. It encodes CASSVKDSTEAFF. This chain links TRBV6-4 with TRBJ1-1; D is uncertain. The V and J ends lost 4 bases and 5 bases respectively, with 11 bases between them. The germline V gene encodes CDR1 MRHNA and CDR2 SNTAGT. This CDR3 has 13 amino acids.

The sample holds a few counts of this clone. The chain employs TRBV11-2 and TRBJ2-5; D unresolved. Looked up from germline, CDR1 is SGHAT and CDR2 is FQNNGV. Trimming took 3 bases from V and 3 from J, leaving 11 bases between them. The CDR3 contains 14 residues. CDR3 coding DNA: TGTGCCAGCAGCTTTGGGCTAAGTAAAGAGACCCAGTACTTC. This codes for CASSFGLSKETQYF. The full variable domain, its missing parts supplied by reference TRBV11-2 and TRBJ2-5, is EAGVAQSPRYKIIEKRQSVAFWCNPISGHATLYWYQQILGQGPKLLIQFQNNGVVDDSQLPKDRFSAERLKGVDSTLKIQPAKLEDSAVYLCASSFGLSKETQYFGPGTRLLVL.

The rearrangement uses TRBV2 and TRBJ2-5; 12 bases agree with TRBD2. CDR1 and CDR2 from the germline V gene are SNHLY and FYNNEI. V lost 6 bases and J lost 5; bases outside the gene matches: 1. The CDR3 has 13 residues. The CDR3 loop is CASSGTSGETQYF. In DNA form, the CDR3 reads TGTGCCAGCAGCGGGACTAGCGGGGAGACCCAGTACTTC.

This chain joins TRBV25-1 and TRBJ1-4, with 7 bases lining up with TRBD1. V trimming: 6 bases; J trimming: 4 bases; junction bases outside the gene matches: 8. There are 15 residues in the CDR3. In germline, CDR1 is MGHDK, CDR2 SYGVNS. The CDR3 sequence is CASRGPGQLNEKLFF. CDR3 DNA: TGTGCCAGCAGAGGACCGGGACAGCTTAATGAAAAACTGTTTTTT.

The sample holds a few counts of this clone. The chain employs TRBV7-3 and TRBJ2-7; D unclear. Trimming took 5 bases from V and 2 from J, leaving 10 bases between them. There are 13 residues in the CDR3. Germline CDR1 SGHTA, CDR2 FQGTGA. CDR3 DNA sequence: TGTGCCAGCAGCCCTAACCCCCCCTACGAGCAGTACTTC. The encoded protein is CASSPNPPYEQYF.

The V and J genes are TRBV5-4 and TRBJ1-1, with 7 positions matching TRBD1. Germline CDR1 reads SGHNT; CDR2 reads YYREEE (reference sequence). With V trimmed by 4 bases and J by 2 bases, 11 bases remained unmatched. This CDR3 spans 16 amino acids. CDR3 protein: CASSPYRGGGNTEAFF. The CDR3 DNA sequence: TGTGCCAGCAGCCCTTACAGGGGAGGAGGAAACACTGAAGCTTTCTTT.

This clone was detected only once. The V and J genes are TRBV6-1 and TRBJ2-3; tentatively, D is TRBD2 (6 bases). The CDR3 contains 16 residues. V lost 3 bases and J 3 bases, leaving 16 bases between the germline ends. CDR1 and CDR2 (germline): MNHNS, SASEGT. CDR3 DNA sequence: TGTGCCAGCAGTGACCCCTCGGGAGTTAATACAGATACGCAGTATTTT. Its protein product is CASSDPSGVNTDTQYF.